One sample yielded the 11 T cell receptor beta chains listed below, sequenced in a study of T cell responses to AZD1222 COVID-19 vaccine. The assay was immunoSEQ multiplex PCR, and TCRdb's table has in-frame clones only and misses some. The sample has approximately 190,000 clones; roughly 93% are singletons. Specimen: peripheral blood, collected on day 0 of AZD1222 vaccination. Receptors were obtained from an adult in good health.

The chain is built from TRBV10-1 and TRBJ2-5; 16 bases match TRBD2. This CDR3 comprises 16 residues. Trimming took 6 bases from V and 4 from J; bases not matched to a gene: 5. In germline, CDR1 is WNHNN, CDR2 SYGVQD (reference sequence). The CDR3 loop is CASRGLAGGPGETQYF. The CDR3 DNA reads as TGCGCCAGCAGGGGACTAGCGGGAGGGCCGGGAGAGACCCAGTACTTC.

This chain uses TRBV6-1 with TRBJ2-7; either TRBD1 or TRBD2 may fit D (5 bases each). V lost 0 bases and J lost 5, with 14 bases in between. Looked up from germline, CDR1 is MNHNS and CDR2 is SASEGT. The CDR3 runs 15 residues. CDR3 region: CASSEAGVKVHEQYF. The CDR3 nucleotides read TGTGCCAGCAGTGAAGCGGGGGTGAAAGTTCACGAGCAGTACTTC.

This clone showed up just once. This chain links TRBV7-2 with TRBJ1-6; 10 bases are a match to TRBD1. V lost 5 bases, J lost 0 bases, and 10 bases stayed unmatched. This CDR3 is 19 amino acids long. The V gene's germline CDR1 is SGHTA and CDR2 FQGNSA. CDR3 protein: CASSLRDRGSNSYNSPLHF. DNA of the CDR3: TGTGCCAGCAGCCTACGGGACAGGGGTTCTAACTCCTATAATTCACCCCTCCACTTT.

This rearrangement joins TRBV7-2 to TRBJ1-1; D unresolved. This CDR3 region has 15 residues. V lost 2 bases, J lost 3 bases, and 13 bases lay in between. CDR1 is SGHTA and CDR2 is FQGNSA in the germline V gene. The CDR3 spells CASSLQVTRYTEAFF. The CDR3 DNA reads TGTGCCAGCAGCTTACAAGTCACTCGGTACACTGAAGCTTTCTTT.

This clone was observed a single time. This CDR3 reads CASSLGGQNSYEQYF. The CDR3, as DNA: TGTGCCAGCAGCTTAGGGGGACAGAACTCCTACGAGCAGTACTTC. V usage is TRBV7-2 and J usage is TRBJ2-7, with 7 bases lining up with TRBD1. CDR3 size: 15 residues. V lost 1 base, J lost 0 bases, and 3 bases stayed unmatched. The germline gives CDR1 SGHTA, CDR2 FQGNSA. The complete variable domain, with remaining parts taken from reference TRBV7-2 and TRBJ2-7, reads GAGVSQSPSNKVTEKGKDVELRCDPISGHTALYWYRQSLGQGLEFLIYFQGNSAPDKSGLPSDRFSAERTGGSVSTLTIQRTQQEDSAVYLCASSLGGQNSYEQYFGPGTRLTVT.

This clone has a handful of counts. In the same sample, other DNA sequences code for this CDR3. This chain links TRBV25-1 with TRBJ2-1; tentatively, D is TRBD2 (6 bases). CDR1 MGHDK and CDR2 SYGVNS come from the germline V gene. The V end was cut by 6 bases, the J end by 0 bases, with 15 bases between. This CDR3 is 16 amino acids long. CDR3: CASRGWRGLSYNEQFF. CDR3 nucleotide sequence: TGTGCCAGCAGGGGGTGGAGGGGCCTCTCCTACAATGAGCAGTTCTTC.

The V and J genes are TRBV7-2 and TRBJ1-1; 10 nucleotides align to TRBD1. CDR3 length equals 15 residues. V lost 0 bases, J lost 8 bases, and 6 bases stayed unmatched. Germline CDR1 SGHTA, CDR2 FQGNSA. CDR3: CASSLAQGQGIEAFF. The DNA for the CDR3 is TGTGCCAGCAGCTTAGCGCAGGGACAGGGGATAGAAGCTTTCTTT.

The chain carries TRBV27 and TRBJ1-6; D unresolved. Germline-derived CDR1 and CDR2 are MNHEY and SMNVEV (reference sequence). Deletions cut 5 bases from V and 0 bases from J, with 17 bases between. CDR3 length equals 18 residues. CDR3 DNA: TGTGCCAGCAGTCAGCTTGGGCAGTCGATCTCCTATAATTCACCCCTCCACTTT. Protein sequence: CASSQLGQSISYNSPLHF.

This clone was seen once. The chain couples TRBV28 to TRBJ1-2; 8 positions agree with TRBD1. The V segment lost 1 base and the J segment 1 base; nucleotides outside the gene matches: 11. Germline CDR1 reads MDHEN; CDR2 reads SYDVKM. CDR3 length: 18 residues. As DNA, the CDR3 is TGTGCCAGCAGTTTATCCAGGGGGCCAAAGACGGGTAACTATGGCTACACCTTC. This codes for CASSLSRGPKTGNYGYTF.

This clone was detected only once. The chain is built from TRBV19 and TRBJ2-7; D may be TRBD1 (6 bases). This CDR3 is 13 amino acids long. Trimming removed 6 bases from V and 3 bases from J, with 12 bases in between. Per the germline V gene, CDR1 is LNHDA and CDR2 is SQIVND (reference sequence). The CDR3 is CASRKGGDYEQYF. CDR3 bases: TGTGCCAGTAGAAAAGGGGGAGACTACGAGCAGTACTTC.

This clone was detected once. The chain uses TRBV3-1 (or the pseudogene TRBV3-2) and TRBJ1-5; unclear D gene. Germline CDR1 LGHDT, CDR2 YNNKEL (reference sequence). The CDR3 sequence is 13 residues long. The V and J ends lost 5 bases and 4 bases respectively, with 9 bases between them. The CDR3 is CASSGGRNQPQHF. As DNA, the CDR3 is TGTGCCAGCAGCGGTGGCCGAAATCAGCCCCAGCATTTT.